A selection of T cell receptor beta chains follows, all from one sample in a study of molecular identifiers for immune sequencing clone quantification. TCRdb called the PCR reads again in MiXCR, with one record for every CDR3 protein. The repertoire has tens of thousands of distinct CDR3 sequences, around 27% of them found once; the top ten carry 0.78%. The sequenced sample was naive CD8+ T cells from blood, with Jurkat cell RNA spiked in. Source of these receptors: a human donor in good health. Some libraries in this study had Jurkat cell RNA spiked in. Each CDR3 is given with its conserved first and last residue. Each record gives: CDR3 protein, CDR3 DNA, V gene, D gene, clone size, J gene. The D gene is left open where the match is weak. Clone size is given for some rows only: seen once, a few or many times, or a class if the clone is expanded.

CDR3 protein: CSALGLGNTEAFF; CDR3 DNA: TGCAGTGCCCTGGGACTTGGGAACACTGAAGCTTTCTTT; V gene: TRBV20-1; D gene: NA; clone size: NA; J gene: TRBJ1-1
CDR3 protein: CASSYLAGSTDTQYF; CDR3 DNA: TGTGCCAGCAGTTACCTGGCAGGGAGCACAGATACGCAGTATTTT; V gene: TRBV6-2/TRBV6-3; D gene: NA; clone size: NA; J gene: TRBJ2-3
CDR3 protein: CASSLLGGDTDTQYF; CDR3 DNA: TGCGCCAGCAGCCTCCTAGGTGGGGACACAGATACGCAGTATTTT; V gene: TRBV4-3; D gene: NA; clone size: few; J gene: TRBJ2-3
CDR3 protein: CASSFGTGDYEQYF; CDR3 DNA: TGTGCCAGCAGCTTTGGGACAGGAGACTACGAGCAGTACTTC; V gene: TRBV5-4; D gene: TRBD1; clone size: many; J gene: TRBJ2-7
CDR3 protein: CATPGTGSVYEQYF; CDR3 DNA: TGTGCCACCCCAGGGACAGGGAGCGTCTACGAGCAGTACTTC; V gene: TRBV19; D gene: TRBD1; clone size: many; J gene: TRBJ2-7
CDR3 protein: CASSYGITYEQYF; CDR3 DNA: TGTGCCAGCAGTTACGGGATTACCTACGAGCAGTACTTC; V gene: TRBV6-2/TRBV6-3; D gene: NA; clone size: NA; J gene: TRBJ2-7
CDR3 protein: CSAKAGTGELFF; CDR3 DNA: TGCAGCGCTAAAGCAGGGACCGGGGAGCTGTTTTTT; V gene: TRBV29-1; D gene: NA; clone size: many; J gene: TRBJ2-2
CDR3 protein: CASSPQVRSDTQYF; CDR3 DNA: TGTGCCAGCAGTCCCCAAGTCCGCTCGGATACGCAGTATTTT; V gene: TRBV28; D gene: NA; clone size: many; J gene: TRBJ2-3
CDR3 protein: CASGWGTIYEQYF; CDR3 DNA: TGTGCTAGTGGTTGGGGGACTATCTACGAGCAGTACTTC; V gene: TRBV12-5; D gene: TRBD2; clone size: few; J gene: TRBJ2-7
CDR3 protein: CASSGDRGADTQYF; CDR3 DNA: TGCGCCAGCAGTGGGGACAGGGGAGCAGATACGCAGTATTTT; V gene: TRBV10-2; D gene: TRBD1; clone size: NA; J gene: TRBJ2-3
CDR3 protein: CASSQPTGTTDTQYF; CDR3 DNA: TGTGCCAGCAGCCAACCGACGGGGACCACAGATACGCAGTATTTT; V gene: TRBV4-2; D gene: NA; clone size: NA; J gene: TRBJ2-3
CDR3 protein: CASSPGGPYGYTF; CDR3 DNA: TGTGCCAGCAGCCCTGGAGGGCCTTATGGCTACACCTTC; V gene: TRBV5-4; D gene: NA; clone size: many; J gene: TRBJ1-2
CDR3 protein: CASSLGTGASYEQYF; CDR3 DNA: TGTGCCAGCAGTTTGGGGACAGGGGCCTCCTACGAGCAGTACTTC; V gene: TRBV27; D gene: TRBD1; clone size: many; J gene: TRBJ2-7
CDR3 protein: CASSHADRSTYEQYF; CDR3 DNA: TGTGCCAGTAGTCATGCGGACAGGTCCACCTACGAGCAGTACTTC; V gene: TRBV19; D gene: TRBD1; clone size: few; J gene: TRBJ2-7
CDR3 protein: CAWSPGQGFHEQYF; CDR3 DNA: TGTGCCTGGAGTCCAGGACAGGGGTTCCACGAGCAGTACTTC; V gene: TRBV30; D gene: TRBD1; clone size: few; J gene: TRBJ2-7
CDR3 protein: CASNAGLTDTQYF; CDR3 DNA: TGTGCCAGCAACGCGGGGCTCACAGATACGCAGTATTTT; V gene: TRBV6-1; D gene: NA; clone size: many; J gene: TRBJ2-3
CDR3 protein: CASSPPIREGSYEQYF; CDR3 DNA: TGTGCCAGCAGCCCGCCGATCCGGGAGGGATCCTACGAGCAGTACTTC; V gene: TRBV5-6; D gene: TRBD2; clone size: few; J gene: TRBJ2-7
CDR3 protein: CAWSSGRNTEAFF; CDR3 DNA: TGTGCCTGGAGTTCGGGGCGGAACACTGAAGCTTTCTTT; V gene: TRBV30; D gene: NA; clone size: NA; J gene: TRBJ1-1
CDR3 protein: CASSLVDREADTQYF; CDR3 DNA: TGTGCCAGCAGTCTGGTCGACAGGGAAGCAGATACGCAGTATTTT; V gene: TRBV28; D gene: TRBD1; clone size: NA; J gene: TRBJ2-3
CDR3 protein: CASSLEPGPTSYEQYF; CDR3 DNA: TGTGCCAGCAGCTTGGAACCGGGACCGACGTCCTACGAGCAGTACTTC; V gene: TRBV7-6; D gene: NA; clone size: many; J gene: TRBJ2-7
CDR3 protein: CASSLCSGETQYF; CDR3 DNA: TGTGCCAGCAGCTTGTGTAGCGGAGAGACCCAGTACTTC; V gene: TRBV7-7; D gene: NA; clone size: NA; J gene: TRBJ2-5
CDR3 protein: CASSASPGQGETQYF; CDR3 DNA: TGTGCCAGCAGCGCCAGCCCGGGACAGGGAGAGACCCAGTACTTC; V gene: TRBV21-1; D gene: NA; clone size: many; J gene: TRBJ2-5
CDR3 protein: CASSFRGRAADTQYF; CDR3 DNA: TGTGCCAGCAGTTTTCGCGGGAGGGCCGCAGATACGCAGTATTTT; V gene: TRBV6-2/TRBV6-3; D gene: TRBD2; clone size: NA; J gene: TRBJ2-3
CDR3 protein: CASTLGPGYEQYF; CDR3 DNA: TGTGCCAGCACCCTAGGACCTGGCTACGAGCAGTACTTC; V gene: TRBV11-2; D gene: NA; clone size: many; J gene: TRBJ2-7
CDR3 protein: CASSGTGGHQHQHF; CDR3 DNA: TGTGCCAGCAGCGGGACAGGGGGGCATCAGCACCAGCATTTT; V gene: TRBV27; D gene: TRBD1; clone size: few; J gene: TRBJ1-5
CDR3 protein: CASGPPAMLGTEAFF; CDR3 DNA: TGTGCCAGCGGTCCCCCAGCCATGTTGGGTACTGAAGCTTTCTTT; V gene: TRBV7-9; D gene: NA; clone size: many; J gene: TRBJ1-1
CDR3 protein: CASSNKDLGQGQESQYF; CDR3 DNA: TGTGCCAGCAGTAATAAAGACCTGGGGCAGGGTCAGGAGAGCCAGTACTTC; V gene: TRBV13; D gene: NA; clone size: NA; J gene: TRBJ2-5
CDR3 protein: CASSLFLAGQQETQYF; CDR3 DNA: TGTGCCAGCAGCCTATTCCTAGCGGGTCAACAAGAGACCCAGTACTTC; V gene: TRBV2; D gene: TRBD2; clone size: many; J gene: TRBJ2-5